These 10 T cell receptor beta chains came from one sample sequenced in a study of blood T cell repertoires in COVID-19. The data were produced by immunoSEQ multiplex PCR, yet TCRdb's version contains in-frame clones alone and is incomplete. The sample lists more than 95,000 clones, 81% occurring once. The sequencing sample was made of peripheral blood. These receptors came from a woman aged 70-85 years with acute or convalescent COVID-19.

J is TRBJ2-3 and V is TRBV27, with a possible D match to TRBD1 (6 bases). With 6 bases removed from V and 2 bases from J, the gap between germline ends came to 18 bases. This CDR3 is built from 16 residues. Germline CDR1 is MNHEY and CDR2 is SMNVEV (reference sequence). CDR3 region: CASRPLGGSHTDTQYF. In DNA, the CDR3 is TGTGCCAGCAGACCTTTAGGGGGTTCCCACACAGATACGCAGTATTTT.

The gene calls are TRBV28 and TRBJ1-4; no firm D call. The ends were cut back, 1 base at V and 4 bases at J, with 7 bases in the middle. Germline V gene data show CDR1 as MDHEN and CDR2 as SYDVKM. CDR3 length: 14 residues. The CDR3 DNA follows: TGTGCCAGCAGTTTATTGCAGGTTAATGAAAAACTGTTTTTT. Its translation is CASSLLQVNEKLFF. The whole variable domain, remainder taken from reference TRBV28 and TRBJ1-4, is DVKVTQSSRYLVKRTGEKVFLECVQDMDHENMFWYRQDPGLGLRLIYFSYDVKMKEKGDIPEGYSVSREKKERFSLILESASTNQTSMYLCASSLLQVNEKLFFGSGTQLSVL.

This chain joins TRBV27 and TRBJ2-5; a possible D gene is TRBD2 (6 bases). V lost 0 bases to trimming and J lost 5 bases, with 16 bases between them. This CDR3 has 16 amino acids. CDR1 and CDR2 (germline): MNHEY, SMNVEV (reference sequence). DNA of the CDR3: TGTGCCAGCAGTTTATCGGGGGGACTTGCCTGGGAGACCCAGTACTTC. Translating it yields CASSLSGGLAWETQYF.

Written as DNA, the CDR3 is TGTGCCAGCAGCGTAGAAGAGGGACAGGCCTATGGCTACACCTTC. This sequence encodes CASSVEEGQAYGYTF. V gene TRBV9 combines with J gene TRBJ1-2; TRBD1 agrees at 8 bases. V shed 0 bases, J shed 4 bases, and the junction held 5 bases outside the gene matches. The germline CDR1 and CDR2 sequences are SGDLS and YYNGEE. There are 15 residues in the CDR3.

The chain couples TRBV18 to TRBJ2-2; a weak D match, TRBD2 (6 bases). V lost 3 bases and J 7 bases, leaving 12 bases between the germline ends. This CDR3 is 14 amino acids long. Germline CDR1 is KGHSH and CDR2 is LQKENI. CDR3 in DNA: TGTGCCAGCTCACCTACAAGGGAGGTCGGGGAGCTGTTTTTT. Encoded protein: CASSPTREVGELFF.

The chain uses TRBV6-1 and TRBJ2-1, with 8 bases fitting TRBD1. From germline, CDR1 is MNHNS and CDR2 SASEGT. The J segment lost 4 bases and the V segment lost 1 base, leaving 9 bases of the junction unmatched. The CDR3 runs 17 residues. The CDR3 region has the DNA TGTGCCAGCAGTGAAGGGAGGACAGGGAATAATTACAATGAGCAGTTCTTC. Its translation is CASSEGRTGNNYNEQFF.

CDR3 in DNA: TGCGCCAGCAGCTTGGGGGTACTAGCGGGAGGACAGACCCAGTACTTC. The encoded protein is CASSLGVLAGGQTQYF. V usage is TRBV5-1 and J usage is TRBJ2-5, with 12 bases aligning to TRBD2. The V gene's germline CDR1 is SGHRS and CDR2 YFSETQ. This CDR3 has 16 residues. The V segment lost 0 bases and the J segment 6 bases; nucleotides outside the gene matches: 6.

The chain employs TRBV7-9 and TRBJ1-1; no clear D. The ends were cut back, 3 bases at V and 0 bases at J, with 5 bases in the middle. Germline V gene sequence: CDR1 SEHNR, CDR2 FQNEAQ (reference sequence). The CDR3 extends over 13 amino acids. The CDR3 loop is CASSFAMNTEAFF. For the CDR3, the DNA is TGTGCCAGCAGCTTTGCTATGAACACTGAAGCTTTCTTT.

The J gene is TRBJ1-1, the V gene TRBV5-1, with a possible D match to TRBD1 (5 bases). The CDR3 sequence is 15 residues long. Germline V lookup: CDR1 SGHRS, CDR2 YFSETQ. V was pared by 5 bases and J by 0 bases, with 14 bases between. The CDR3 region has the DNA TGCGCCAGCAGACCTCGACAGTTCATGAACACTGAAGCTTTCTTT. This codes for CASRPRQFMNTEAFF.

V is TRBV4-1 and J is TRBJ1-5; perhaps TRBD1 as D (5 bases). The CDR3 has 16 residues. Trimming removed 0 bases at V and 7 bases at J, with 16 bases between. CDR1 and CDR2 from the germline V gene are MGHRA and YSYEKL. CDR3 loop: CASSQDRSARGQPQHF. In nucleotides, the CDR3 is TGCGCCAGCAGCCAAGATCGATCCGCCCGGGGGCAGCCCCAGCATTTT.